This T cell receptor beta chain was sequenced for a study of blood T cell repertoires in COVID-19. Study-level background: Researchers got acute and convalescent COVID-19 samples from the United States, Italy and Spain. Sources were T cells, B-cell-depleted T cells, or PBMCs; the material itself was cDNA or gDNA.

V lost 2 bases, J lost 4 bases, and 5 bases lay in between. The CDR3 is made up of 12 amino acids. Germline CDR1 is KGHSH and CDR2 is LQKENI. Per the original methods: Estimation of nucleated cell counts relied on the amplification of reference gene primers. Produced via immunoSEQ multiplex PCR; TCRdb's table is partial and in-frame only. D and trimming come from the DNA, and the V and J calls and clone size come from that table. The sample gives 52,000 or so clones, roughly 80% of which show up once; around a sixth is in the top ten. A note on this clone: This same CDR3 is encoded by further DNA sequences in the sample.

The specimen was peripheral blood. The chain links TRBV18 to TRBJ2-5; no firm D call. This clonotype was obtained from a man aged 70-80 years with active COVID-19. CDR3 DNA: TGTGCCAGCTCACCAAAGAGAGAGACCCAGTACTTC. Its translation is CASSPKRETQYF. Variable domain in full (rest from reference TRBV18 and TRBJ2-5): NAGVMQNPRHLVRRRGQEARLRCSPMKGHSHVYWYRQLPEEGLKFMVYLQKENIIDESGMPKERFSAEFPKEGPSILRIQQVVRGDSAAYFCASSPKRETQYFGPGTRLLVL.